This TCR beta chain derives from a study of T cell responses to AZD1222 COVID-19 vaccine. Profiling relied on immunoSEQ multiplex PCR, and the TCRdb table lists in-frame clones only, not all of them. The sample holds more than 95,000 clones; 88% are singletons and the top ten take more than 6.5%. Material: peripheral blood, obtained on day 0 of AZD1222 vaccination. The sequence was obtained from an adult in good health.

CDR3 coding DNA: TGTGCCAGCAGCTTAGCGGGGGGGCAAAGGAATCAGCCCCAGCATTTT. This encodes CASSLAGGQRNQPQHF. This sequence joins TRBV7-8 and TRBJ1-5, with D possibly matching TRBD1 (6 bases). V was trimmed by 0 bases and J by 4 bases, leaving 13 bases between them. This CDR3 is built from 16 residues. Germline V gene lookup returns CDR1 SGHVS and CDR2 FQNEAQ.